Given below is one T cell receptor beta chain in context. Antigen: not known. TCRdb analysed the 5' RACE reads with MiXCR anew, one entry per CDR3 protein. The sample has 690,000 or so distinct CDR3 sequences; around 6.1% are singletons. CDR3 length: 17 amino acids. Trimming removed 4 bases from V and 5 bases from J; junction bases left unmatched: 10. The germline gives CDR1 SGHTA, CDR2 FQGNSA. The data were obtained in a study of identical twins. Study findings and constraints: Weaker excess twin sharing was seen among beta out-of-frame sequences. Instead of following the same donors, the conclusions were based on cross-sectional statistical analysis. Invariant T cells like MAIT and iNKT could partly confound the zero-insertion analyses.

This sequence originates from a young man in good health. This chain links TRBV7-2 with TRBJ1-5; 11 positions agree with TRBD1. The sample was naive T cells sorted from blood. The chain's CDR3 is CASSSKGQGALDQPQHF. CDR3 DNA: TGTGCCAGCAGCTCAAAAGGACAGGGGGCTTTGGATCAGCCCCAGCATTTT. The whole variable domain, remainder taken from reference TRBV7-2 and TRBJ1-5, is GAGVSQSPSNKVTEKGKDVELRCDPISGHTALYWYRQSLGQGLEFLIYFQGNSAPDKSGLPSDRFSAERTGGSVSTLTIQRTQQEDSAVYLCASSSKGQGALDQPQHFGDGTRLSIL.